This T cell receptor beta chain was sequenced in a study of cytomegalovirus exposure and HLA in healthy donors. Broader study findings: First-cohort TCR clusters tended to co-occur in the roughly 120 validation repertoires, a later analysis found. Rarity marked most TCR sequences, yet some public TCRs occurred in many donors.

This CDR3 comprises 13 residues. Trimming removed 8 bases from V and 5 bases from J; junction bases left unmatched: 6. Germline CDR1 SEHNR, CDR2 FQNEAQ (reference sequence). Sequencing used immunoSEQ multiplex PCR; TCRdb keeps in-frame clones, though not all of them. This table holds over 150,000 clones, under 95% found once. Worth noting for this clone: The antigen remains undetermined.

This chain joins TRBV7-9 and TRBJ2-7; 10 nucleotides line up with TRBD2. The clonotype originates from a woman younger than 30 in good health and CMV-seropositive. Sequencing used PBMCs. The CDR3, as DNA: TGTGCCAGCCGAGCGGGGACTAGCGACGAGCAGTACTTC. Encoded protein: CASRAGTSDEQYF.